The clone carrying this T cell receptor beta chain was observed once. It may be a read error: a sequence one base away is much more abundant. The data are from a study of human T cells and chemical hapten exposure. MiXCR, run by TCRdb on the RACE reads, gives a single entry per CDR3 protein. The data hold roughly 69,000 distinct CDR3 sequences, with about a tenth observed a single time. Time point noted: patch test 2, 6 weeks after DPC sensitization. Treatment given: therapeutic diphenylcyclopropenone sensitization with weekly scalp DPC. Trimming cost V 5 bases and J 0 bases, with 15 bases left between them. Germline CDR1 reads SGHNT; CDR2 reads YYREEE (reference sequence). This CDR3 spans 16 amino acids.

Sequenced material: whole blood, taken in connection with sensitization to the hapten diphenylcyclopropenone (DPC). The source of this sequence is a woman in her forties or fifties with alopecia areata. Some clones in this sample may be carry-over from other donors' samples. V and J are TRBV5-4 and TRBJ1-3, with D perhaps TRBD1 (6 bases). For the CDR3, the DNA is TGTGCCAGCAGATCACAGGGTACCTACTCTGGAAACACCATATATTTT. This encodes CASRSQGTYSGNTIYF.